The clone carrying this T cell receptor (beta chain) was observed a single time. Its target is unknown. The source of the sample is a study of T cells in localized non-small cell lung cancer. Whole-study findings and limits: Clonality of T cells reached its maximum in uninvolved adjacent lung, surpassing tumor. When the top 100 tumor clones were examined, a median about 60 of them also appeared in the adjacent lung, which was paired and uninvolved.

Germline V gene sequence: CDR1 SGHVS, CDR2 FQNEAQ. The CDR3 covers 11 residues. Trimming took off 4 bases at V and 2 bases at J, with 1 base between the two ends. TCRdb keeps only in-frame clones here, not all; method: immunoSEQ multiplex PCR. This repertoire shows tens of thousands of clones, around 82% found once; its top ten account for around 34%. Here the sequenced sample was peripheral blood, taken before any cancer treatment. The chain recombines TRBV7-8 with TRBJ2-3; unclear D gene. This receptor was obtained from an older male donor with stage II squamous cell lung carcinoma. CDR3 in amino acids: CASSYTDTQYF. CDR3 nucleotides: TGTGCCAGCAGCTACACAGATACGCAGTATTTT.